This passage covers 32 T cell receptor beta chains from one sample sequenced in a study of T-cell reconstitution after alpha-beta-depleted transplantation in children. Unique molecular identifiers tagged the TCRbeta library. Via MiXCR, TCRdb re-called the PCR reads, giving one row per CDR3 protein. The sample yields some 640,000 distinct CDR3 sequences, around 16% seen once. Here the sequenced sample was PBMCs from the stem cell graft donor, taken from the stem cell graft. These receptors all come from a human donor who donated a stem cell graft to a child with acute myeloid leukemia.

There are many counts of this clonotype. The rearrangement links TRBV5-1 to TRBJ2-7; the D call may be TRBD1 or TRBD2 (5 bases each). V was pared by 4 bases and J by 3 bases, with 14 bases between. CDR3 length: 14 amino acids. Germline V gene sequence: CDR1 SGHRS, CDR2 YFSETQ. The CDR3 DNA reads as TGCGCCAGCAGCGTAGGGGACGGATACTACGAGCAGTACGTC. It is translated as CASSVGDGYYEQYV.

About this clonotype: A much larger clone differs from this one at a single base, so this may be a read error. CDR3 bases: TGCTGTGCTAGAGTCCCCTACGGACAGGGCCTTAAAAACTACGAGCAGTACTTC. The encoded protein is CCARVPYGQGLKNYEQYF. V usage is TRBV20-1 and J usage is TRBJ2-7; 8 bases align to TRBD1. From germline, CDR1 is DFQATT and CDR2 SNEGSKA (reference sequence). The CDR3 contains 18 residues.

J is TRBJ2-1 and V is TRBV12-3 or TRBV12-4; TRBD2 matches 14 bases. V lost 7 bases, J lost 9 bases, and 11 bases stayed unmatched. This CDR3 comprises 16 residues. Here the CDR3 DNA reads TGTGCCAGCAACCGATCCGGGACTAGCGGGGGACTTGAGCAGTTCTTC. It translates to CASNRSGTSGGLEQFF.

CDR3 sequence reads: CASGIINTGELFF. As DNA, the CDR3 is TGTGCTAGTGGGATTATAAACACCGGGGAGCTGTTTTTT. This rearrangement joins TRBV12-5 to TRBJ2-2; D gene uncertain. V gave up 6 bases and J gave up 2 bases, with 7 bases separating them. This CDR3 region has 13 residues. Germline V lookup: CDR1 LGHNT, CDR2 FRNRAP.

In this sample, this clonotype turned up once. This chain uses TRBV25-1 with TRBJ1-1; D possibly corresponds to TRBD1 (6 bases). There are 13 residues in the CDR3. V dropped 1 base and J dropped 11 bases, with 14 bases sitting between them. Germline CDR1 is MGHDK and CDR2 is SYGVNS. The CDR3 reads CASSELGGTDAFF. DNA of the CDR3: TGTGCCAGCAGTGAATTAGGGGGGACGGACGCTTTCTTT.

The rearrangement uses TRBV5-1 and TRBJ1-1; no clear D. Per germline, CDR1 SGHRS and CDR2 YFSETQ. The CDR3 has 15 amino acids. The V and J ends lost 0 bases and 1 base respectively, with 10 bases between them. The CDR3 DNA reads TGCGCCAGCAGCTTGGACCCCTCCGGGAACACTGAAGCTTTCTTT. This sequence encodes CASSLDPSGNTEAFF.

The genes are TRBV20-1 and TRBJ1-2, with D possibly matching TRBD1 (6 bases). The V end was cut by 6 bases, the J end by 3 bases, with 11 bases between. Per germline, CDR1 DFQATT and CDR2 SNEGSKA (reference sequence). This CDR3 comprises 12 residues. In DNA form, the CDR3 reads TGCAGTGCCACTGACAGGCACTATGGCTACACCTTC. It encodes CSATDRHYGYTF.

There are many counts of this clonotype. V gene TRBV20-1 combines with J gene TRBJ2-2; no clear D. The CDR3 has 15 residues. Looked up from germline, CDR1 is DFQATT and CDR2 is SNEGSKA (reference sequence). Trimming removed 0 bases at V and 6 bases at J, with 14 bases between. The CDR3: CSARDQGSGAGELFF. The CDR3 coding sequence is TGCAGTGCTAGAGATCAAGGAAGTGGGGCCGGGGAGCTGTTTTTT.

The rearrangement uses TRBV15 and TRBJ2-3, with a weak D call TRBD2 (6 bases). Germline V gives CDR1 LNHNV, CDR2 YYDKDF (reference sequence). Trimming stripped 1 base from V and 4 bases from J, with 9 bases between. The CDR3 has 14 amino acids. The CDR3 nucleotides are TGTGCCACCAGCAGAGGACTAGTCCCAGATACGCAGTATTTT. Amino acid sequence: CATSRGLVPDTQYF.

The rearrangement uses TRBV6-2 or TRBV6-3 and TRBJ2-3, with 7 bases lining up with TRBD1. CDR3 size: 14 residues. V dropped 4 bases and J dropped 5; count of bases not matched to a gene: 6. Germline CDR1 and CDR2: MNHEY and SVGEGT. The CDR3 DNA sequence: TGTGCCAGCAGTTCAACAGGGGATGGAGATACGCAGTATTTT. As protein: CASSSTGDGDTQYF.

This clonotype was picked up one time. The chain uses TRBV15 and TRBJ2-3, with 8 bases identical to TRBD2. The germline V gene has CDR1 LNHNV and CDR2 YYDKDF (reference sequence). V dropped 0 bases and J dropped 0; count of bases not matched to a gene: 5. The length of the CDR3 is 17 residues. CDR3 in DNA: TGTGCCACCAGCAGAGAAATAGCGGGGATTAGCACAGATACGCAGTATTTT. It translates to CATSREIAGISTDTQYF.

This chain connects TRBV20-1 to TRBJ1-5; weak D call: TRBD1 (5 bases). V was pared by 0 bases and J by 2 bases, with 14 bases between. Germline values: CDR1 DFQATT, CDR2 SNEGSKA (reference sequence). The CDR3 length is 16 residues. The CDR3 nucleotides read TGCAGTGCTAGAGACCCAACAGGTGGGGGCAATCAGCCCCAGCATTTT. Translation gives CSARDPTGGGNQPQHF.

This chain's CDR3 is CASSAYRVNQPQHF. The CDR3 DNA follows: TGTGCCAGCAGCGCTTACAGGGTGAATCAGCCCCAGCATTTT. The V call is TRBV7-2, the J call TRBJ1-5; D might be TRBD1 (6 bases). Germline V gene sequence: CDR1 SGHTA, CDR2 FQGNSA. The CDR3 is 14 residues long. The V end lost 5 bases, the J end lost 4 bases, and 12 bases lay between the germline ends.

The gene calls are TRBV12-3 or TRBV12-4 and TRBJ1-5; a weak D match, TRBD1 (6 bases). This CDR3 contains 16 residues. Trimming removed 2 bases from V and 5 bases from J, with 16 bases in between. The CDR3 DNA reads as TGTGCCAGCAGTTTATGGGCAGGGGCCGGGGATCAGCCCCAGCATTTT. It codes for CASSLWAGAGDQPQHF.

This clonotype was detected only a few times. The chain employs TRBV7-2 and TRBJ1-4; tentatively, D is TRBD1 (5 bases). Between the trimmed V and J ends, which lost 1 base and 8 bases, there was a span of 8 bases. CDR1 is SGHTA and CDR2 is FQGNSA in the germline V gene. The CDR3 covers 13 residues. CDR3 in amino acids: CASSLVRGEKLFF. CDR3 DNA sequence: TGTGCCAGCAGCTTAGTGCGGGGGGAAAAACTGTTTTTT.

This clonotype showed up many times. V gene TRBV20-1 combines with J gene TRBJ2-5; tentative D call: TRBD1 (5 bases). Germline CDR1 and CDR2: DFQATT and SNEGSKA (reference sequence). V lost 4 bases to trimming and J lost 7 bases, with 7 bases between them. The CDR3 consists of 10 residues. CDR3 DNA sequence: TGCAGTGCTACCCAGGGGACCCAGTACTTC. Its protein is CSATQGTQYF.

This clonotype was counted many times. V gene TRBV25-1 combines with J gene TRBJ1-2; D might be TRBD1 (5 bases). This CDR3 is 14 amino acids long. In germline, CDR1 is MGHDK, CDR2 SYGVNS. The V end lost 3 bases, the J end lost 2 bases, and 10 bases lay between the germline ends. CDR3 DNA sequence: TGTGCCAGCAGTGAGTCAGGGCGAAACTATGGCTACACCTTC. It is translated as CASSESGRNYGYTF.

This clonotype was observed a handful of times. The rearrangement uses TRBV12-3 or TRBV12-4 and TRBJ2-3, with D perhaps given as TRBD1 or TRBD2 (6 bases each). The CDR3 has 14 residues. Trimming took 7 bases from V and 6 from J, leaving 17 bases between them. The CDR3 here is CASILARGADTQYF. The CDR3 coding sequence is TGTGCCAGCATCTTGGCGAGGGGGGCCGATACGCAGTATTTT.

In the case of this clonotype: One junction end does not reproduce the germline sequence, and a read error may be involved. The chain couples TRBV20-1 to TRBJ1-2, with D uncertain. The CDR3 spans 15 residues. Germline V lookup: CDR1 DFQATT, CDR2 SNEGSKA (reference sequence). The CDR3 reads CSALGPGRTKYGYTF. The CDR3 DNA sequence: TGCAGTGCCCTAGGGCCCGGACGGACTAAATATGGCTACACCTTC.

The chain recombines TRBV20-1 with TRBJ2-6; the D gene is possibly TRBD2 (6 bases). This CDR3 has 15 amino acids. V shed 0 bases and J shed 5 bases, with 11 bases lying between them. Per the germline V gene, CDR1 is DFQATT and CDR2 is SNEGSKA (reference sequence). This chain's CDR3 is CSARDRGYRANVLTF. CDR3 DNA: TGCAGTGCTAGAGATCGGGGGTACCGGGCCAACGTCCTGACTTTC.

This clonotype turned up a few times. The chain has TRBV19 and TRBJ1-5; D is undetermined. Between the trimmed V and J ends, which lost 7 bases and 0 bases, there was a span of 16 bases. Germline V gene data show CDR1 as LNHDA and CDR2 as SQIVND (reference sequence). This CDR3 region has 16 residues. The CDR3 coding sequence is TGTGCCAGTACTCAAGGTTGGGGTTTTAGCAATCAGCCCCAGCATTTT. Translating gives CASTQGWGFSNQPQHF.

The chain recombines TRBV5-5 with TRBJ2-3, with TRBD1 matching over 7 bases. The CDR3 contains 15 residues. Germline CDR1 and CDR2: SGHKS and YYEKEE (reference sequence). Trimming at V came to 4 bases and at J to 0 bases, leaving 5 bases not matched to a gene. The CDR3 loop reads CASSRQGRSTDTQYF. CDR3 bases: TGTGCCAGCAGCCGACAGGGTCGGAGCACAGATACGCAGTATTTT.

This clonotype was observed at least ten times. The chain couples TRBV10-3 to TRBJ1-6, with no clear D. The CDR3 extends over 14 amino acids. With 6 bases removed from V and 6 bases from J, the gap between germline ends came to 12 bases. CDR1 ENHRY and CDR2 SYGVKD come from the germline V gene. CDR3 region: CAIRRAGGNSPLHF. The CDR3 DNA is TGTGCCATCAGGAGGGCGGGAGGTAATTCACCCCTCCACTTT.

This clonotype was observed many times. This chain links TRBV7-2 with TRBJ2-5; no firm D call. Trimming pared 3 bases from V and 6 bases from J, leaving 8 bases between. In germline, CDR1 is SGHTA, CDR2 FQGNSA. CDR3 length: 12 amino acids. In DNA, the CDR3 is TGTGCCAGCAGCTTGTACAGAAAGACCCAGTACTTC. This translates into CASSLYRKTQYF.

A few counts support this clonotype. DNA of the CDR3: TGTGCCAGCAGTGAACGACGTGCGAGCTCCTACAATGAGCAGTTCTTC. This encodes CASSERRASSYNEQFF. The gene calls are TRBV12-3 or TRBV12-4 and TRBJ2-1; D is uncertain. This CDR3 contains 16 residues. Between the trimmed V and J ends, which lost 5 bases and 0 bases, there was a span of 14 bases.

This clonotype came up many times. The V gene is TRBV20-1, the J gene TRBJ2-3; 7 positions match TRBD1. Germline V gene data show CDR1 as DFQATT and CDR2 as SNEGSKA (reference sequence). Trimming cost V 6 bases and J 2 bases; bases outside gene matches: 11. This CDR3 region has 15 residues. CDR3 DNA sequence: TGCAGTGCCGTCTCCGGGACAGACCTCACAGATACGCAGTATTTT. This translates into CSAVSGTDLTDTQYF.

This clonotype was seen many times. The gene calls are TRBV6-5 and TRBJ1-2; D is unresolved. In germline, CDR1 is MNHEY, CDR2 SVGAGI. Between the trimmed V and J ends, which lost 2 bases and 4 bases, there was a span of 17 bases. CDR3 length equals 16 residues. The CDR3 is CASSYAQTGRAYGYTF. In DNA form, the CDR3 reads TGTGCCAGCAGTTACGCGCAAACGGGGAGGGCCTATGGCTACACCTTC.

This clonotype was recorded a few times. The chain employs TRBV7-2 and TRBJ2-7; D is uncertain. The CDR3 is 13 amino acids. Germline V CDR1 and CDR2: SGHTA, FQGNSA. Trimming pared 2 bases from V and 2 bases from J, leaving 7 bases between. The CDR3 DNA follows: TGTGCCAGCAGCTTATCAGCAGCCTACGAGCAGTACTTC. It specifies CASSLSAAYEQYF.

CDR3 bases: TGTGCCAGCAGCTTAGATCCCCGACAGGGGCAAGAGACCCAGTACTTC. Translating it yields CASSLDPRQGQETQYF. This chain uses TRBV11-2 with TRBJ2-5; 8 nucleotides align to TRBD1. With 0 bases clipped from V and 2 bases from J, the junction kept 5 bases outside the gene matches. The CDR3 has 16 residues. Germline V gene data show CDR1 as SGHAT and CDR2 as FQNNGV.

This clonotype was observed many times. The chain couples TRBV29-1 to TRBJ1-5; 9 bases agree with TRBD1. Losses at the gene ends were 7 bases for V and 4 bases for J; bases not matched to a gene: 11. The germline gives CDR1 SQVTM, CDR2 ANQGSEA. There are 15 residues in the CDR3. The CDR3 loop reads CSAGTGRVRNQPQHF. As DNA, the CDR3 is TGCAGCGCCGGGACAGGGAGGGTGAGGAATCAGCCCCAGCATTTT. The entire variable domain, with the rest obtained from reference TRBV29-1 and TRBJ1-5, is as follows: SAVISQKPSRDICQRGTSLTIQCQVDSQVTMMFWYRQQPGQSLTLIATANQGSEATYESGFVIDKFPISRPNLTFSTLTVSNMSPEDSSIYLCSAGTGRVRNQPQHFGDGTRLSIL.

The chain links TRBV12-5 to TRBJ1-2; D remains ambiguous. Trimming removed 5 bases at V and 3 bases at J, with 13 bases between. Looked up from germline, CDR1 is LGHNT and CDR2 is FRNRAP. This CDR3 has 14 residues. The chain's CDR3 is CASGPGTSHYGYTF. The CDR3 bases are TGTGCTAGTGGTCCGGGCACTTCCCACTATGGCTACACCTTC.

The sample holds many counts of this clonotype. This chain links TRBV29-1 with TRBJ2-5, with D possibly matching TRBD1 (6 bases). This CDR3 spans 14 amino acids. Germline loops: CDR1 SQVTM, CDR2 ANQGSEA. V was pared by 1 base and J by 4 bases, with 13 bases between. The CDR3 nucleotides are TGCAGCGTTGAAGTTTATGGACAGCTAGAGACCCAGTACTTC. It encodes CSVEVYGQLETQYF.